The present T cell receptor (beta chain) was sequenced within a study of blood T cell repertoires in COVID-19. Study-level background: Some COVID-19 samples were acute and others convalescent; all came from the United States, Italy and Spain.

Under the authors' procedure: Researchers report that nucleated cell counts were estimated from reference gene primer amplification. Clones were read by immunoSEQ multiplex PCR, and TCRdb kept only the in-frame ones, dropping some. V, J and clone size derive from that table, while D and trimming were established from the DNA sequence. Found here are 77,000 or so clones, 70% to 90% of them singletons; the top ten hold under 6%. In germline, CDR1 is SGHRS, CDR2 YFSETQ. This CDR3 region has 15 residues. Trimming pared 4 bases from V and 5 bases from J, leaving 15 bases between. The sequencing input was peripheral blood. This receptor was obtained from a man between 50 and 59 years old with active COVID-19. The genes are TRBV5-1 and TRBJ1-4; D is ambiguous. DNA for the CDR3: TGCGCCAGCAGCACCGACGGAGGGTCGAATGAAAAACTGTTTTTT. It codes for CASSTDGGSNEKLFF.